The 22 T cell receptor beta chains presented below share a single source sample, sequenced in a study of cytomegalovirus exposure and HLA in healthy donors. A multiplex PCR was run with 60 Vbeta primers and 13 Jbeta primers. Assay used: immunoSEQ multiplex PCR; TCRdb lists only in-frame clones, some missing. The sample records about 130,000 clones, roughly 78% being singletons. What was sequenced was PBMCs. These receptors all stem from a man aged 45-60 years in good health and CMV-seropositive.

The genes are TRBV5-4 and TRBJ2-1; D gene unclear. This CDR3 is built from 13 residues. V was pared by 1 base and J by 0 bases, with 2 bases between. In germline, CDR1 is SGHNT, CDR2 YYREEE (reference sequence). The CDR3 DNA reads TGTGCCAGCAGCTTGTACTCCTACAATGAGCAGTTCTTC. It encodes CASSLYSYNEQFF. Full variable domain (remainder filled in from reference TRBV5-4 and TRBJ2-1): ETGVTQSPTHLIKTRGQQVTLRCSSQSGHNTVSWYQQALGQGPQFIFQYYREEENGRGNFPPRFSGLQFPNYSSELNVNALELDDSALYLCASSLYSYNEQFFGPGTRLTVL.

This clone has only a few counts. The genes are TRBV6-1 and TRBJ1-1; TRBD1 is a possible D gene (6 bases). Per the germline V gene, CDR1 is MNHNS and CDR2 is SASEGT. The CDR3 extends over 13 amino acids. V lost 8 bases, J lost 3 bases, and 13 bases lay in between. The CDR3 is CASGWGPDTEAFF. In DNA, the CDR3 is TGTGCCAGCGGGTGGGGGCCTGACACTGAAGCTTTCTTT.

This clone was detected only a few times. The gene calls are TRBV11-2 and TRBJ2-7, with TRBD2 identical over 8 bases. V shed 1 base and J 2 bases; nucleotides not matched to a gene: 4. Germline CDR1 reads SGHAT; CDR2 reads FQNNGV. The CDR3 runs to 15 residues. The CDR3 nucleotides read TGTGCCAGCAGCTTAGGGGCGGGAGGTCCCTACGAGCAGTACTTC. Its translation is CASSLGAGGPYEQYF.

This clone turned up a few times. The chain joins TRBV2 to TRBJ2-7; unclear D gene. The germline V and J ends were trimmed by 10 bases and 4 bases, with 23 bases remaining between them. From germline, CDR1 is SNHLY and CDR2 FYNNEI. The length of the CDR3 is 15 residues. The CDR3 DNA sequence: TGTGCCATTTTTTTCAAGCAGAAGGCGGCATACGAGCAGTACTTC. It encodes CAIFFKQKAAYEQYF.

V is TRBV6-1 and J is TRBJ2-3; 9 bases are a match to TRBD1. The CDR3 runs to 13 residues. Per germline, CDR1 MNHNS and CDR2 SASEGT. With 11 bases clipped from V and 6 bases from J, the junction kept 9 bases outside the gene matches. CDR3 bases: TGTGCCGGCAACCGGGACAGGGCCGATACGCAGTATTTT. Residues: CAGNRDRADTQYF.

The chain employs TRBV12-5 and TRBJ2-5; no definite D call. Trimming took 1 base from V and 4 from J, leaving 13 bases between them. CDR1 and CDR2 (germline): LGHNT, FRNRAP. CDR3 length equals 15 residues. CDR3 amino acids: CASGLDEALGETQYF. The CDR3 DNA reads as TGTGCTAGTGGTTTGGACGAGGCCCTCGGAGAGACCCAGTACTTC.

This rearrangement joins TRBV5-1 to TRBJ2-7; 7 positions match TRBD1. Per germline, CDR1 SGHRS and CDR2 YFSETQ. This CDR3 comprises 15 residues. Trimming at V came to 3 bases and at J to 1 base, leaving 7 bases not matched to a gene. The chain's CDR3 is CASSSTQTGSYEQYF. In nucleotides, the CDR3 is TGCGCCAGCAGCTCCACCCAGACAGGGTCCTACGAGCAGTACTTC.

As DNA, the CDR3 is TGTGCCAGCTCACCCAACAGGGGCAATCAGCCCCAGCATTTT. This encodes CASSPNRGNQPQHF. The J gene is TRBJ1-5, the V gene TRBV18; D might be TRBD1 (6 bases). Trimming removed 3 bases at V and 2 bases at J, with 8 bases between. The CDR3 totals 14 residues. Germline CDR1 and CDR2: KGHSH and LQKENI.

V usage is TRBV5-1 and J usage is TRBJ2-2; D is undetermined. The germline V and J ends were trimmed by 0 bases and 9 bases, with 6 bases remaining between them. The CDR3 is 12 residues long. Germline values: CDR1 SGHRS, CDR2 YFSETQ. DNA for the CDR3: TGCGCCAGCAGCTTGGTAAAATGGGAGCTGTTTTTT. It codes for CASSLVKWELFF. Full variable domain (remainder filled in from reference TRBV5-1 and TRBJ2-2): KAGVTQTPRYLIKTRGQQVTLSCSPISGHRSVSWYQQTPGQGLQFLFEYFSETQRNKGNFPGRFSGRQFSNSRSEMNVSTLELGDSALYLCASSLVKWELFFGEGSRLTVL.

The chain couples TRBV28 to TRBJ2-3; D ambiguous. Germline V gene lookup returns CDR1 MDHEN and CDR2 SYDVKM. CDR3 length: 12 amino acids. Trimming took 4 bases from V and 5 from J, leaving 7 bases between them. CDR3 amino acids: CASSSQKDTQYF. Written as DNA, the CDR3 is TGTGCCAGCAGTTCCCAGAAAGATACGCAGTATTTT. The entire variable domain, with the rest obtained from reference TRBV28 and TRBJ2-3, is as follows: DVKVTQSSRYLVKRTGEKVFLECVQDMDHENMFWYRQDPGLGLRLIYFSYDVKMKEKGDIPEGYSVSREKKERFSLILESASTNQTSMYLCASSSQKDTQYFGPGTRLTVL.

The J gene is TRBJ2-2, the V gene TRBV4-1; TRBD1 aligns across 8 bases. This CDR3 comprises 15 residues. V dropped 6 bases and J dropped 5; count of bases not matched to a gene: 8. Germline V lookup: CDR1 MGHRA, CDR2 YSYEKL. The CDR3 DNA reads as TGCGCCAGCAGTTCCGCAGGGGGCATGACCGGGGAGCTGTTTTTT. The encoded protein is CASSSAGGMTGELFF.

The CDR3 DNA sequence: TGTGCCAGCTCACCACCCTCTGTAGACTACGAGCAGTACTTC. It yields the protein CASSPPSVDYEQYF. The rearrangement joins TRBV18 to TRBJ2-7; D gene uncertain. The CDR3 length is 14 residues. The V gene's germline CDR1 is KGHSH and CDR2 LQKENI. V shed 0 bases and J shed 3 bases, with 9 bases lying between them.

This clone was counted between two and nine times. The chain links TRBV19 to TRBJ2-1, with 8 bases that match TRBD2. CDR3 size: 16 residues. V lost 3 bases to trimming and J lost 4 bases; unmatched junction nucleotides: 8. Germline V CDR1 and CDR2: LNHDA, SQIVND (reference sequence). CDR3 loop: CASSIGGASGYNEQFF. CDR3 coding DNA: TGTGCCAGTAGTATCGGAGGGGCTAGCGGGTACAATGAGCAGTTCTTC.

The chain has TRBV19 and TRBJ2-3, with D maybe TRBD2 (6 bases). Trimming left V 3 bases short and J 3 bases short, with 10 bases between. The germline V gene has CDR1 LNHDA and CDR2 SQIVND (reference sequence). This CDR3 comprises 14 residues. The CDR3 DNA follows: TGTGCCAGTAGTATGGGGGGACGGACAGATACGCAGTATTTT. This translates into CASSMGGRTDTQYF.

Worth noting for this clone: The identical CDR3 is also encoded by other nucleotide sequences in the sample. The V gene is TRBV7-2, the J gene TRBJ2-7; maybe TRBD2 (5 bases). Germline CDR1 SGHTA, CDR2 FQGNSA. This CDR3 has 13 residues. V was clipped by 5 bases and J by 2 bases, with 10 bases between them. The CDR3 DNA sequence: TGTGCCAGCAGCCGCGGACTTACCTACGAGCAGTACTTC. This gives the protein CASSRGLTYEQYF.

The rearrangement joins TRBV28 to TRBJ1-2; TRBD1 matches at 7 bases. The V segment lost 2 bases and the J segment 8 bases; nucleotides outside the gene matches: 8. The germline gives CDR1 MDHEN, CDR2 SYDVKM. The CDR3 totals 14 residues. CDR3 sequence (DNA): TGTGCCAGCAGTTTAGGCGCAGGGGGTGTGGGCTACACCTTC. Translated: CASSLGAGGVGYTF.

This clone was seen a few times. The rearrangement uses TRBV9 and TRBJ2-7; TRBD1 is a possible D gene (5 bases). Trimming shortened V by 0 bases and J by 3 bases, and 7 bases separated the two germline ends. Germline V gene sequence: CDR1 SGDLS, CDR2 YYNGEE. The CDR3 length is 13 residues. CDR3 in DNA: TGTGCCAGCAGCGTAGGACAGAGCTACGAGCAGTACTTC. This encodes CASSVGQSYEQYF.

The table lists this clone with a few counts. The J gene is TRBJ1-4, the V gene TRBV7-2; weak D call: TRBD1 (5 bases). This CDR3 is 15 amino acids long. Germline V gene sequence: CDR1 SGHTA, CDR2 FQGNSA. V dropped 5 bases and J dropped 5 bases, with 15 bases sitting between them. Here the CDR3 DNA reads TGTGCCAGCAGCCGCGGGGGGGGAATCAATGAAAAACTGTTTTTT. Protein: CASSRGGGINEKLFF.

This clone was counted a few times. This chain joins TRBV25-1 and TRBJ2-1; D not certain. Germline V gives CDR1 MGHDK, CDR2 SYGVNS. This CDR3 comprises 11 residues. The germline V and J ends were trimmed by 6 bases and 8 bases, with 8 bases remaining between them. The CDR3 region is CASRRLDEQFF. In DNA form, the CDR3 reads TGTGCCAGCAGACGTCTAGATGAGCAGTTCTTC.

This clone was seen only once. The J gene is TRBJ2-2, the V gene TRBV7-2; 8 nucleotides agree with TRBD1. The CDR3 covers 15 residues. CDR1 is SGHTA, CDR2 FQGNSA, per germline. With 4 bases clipped from V and 5 bases from J, the junction kept 6 bases outside the gene matches. DNA for the CDR3: TGTGCCAGCAGCTCCGACAGGGGTGGAACCGGGGAGCTGTTTTTT. Translated: CASSSDRGGTGELFF.

This chain links TRBV5-1 with TRBJ2-2; 8 nucleotides line up with TRBD1. This CDR3 is 17 amino acids long. Germline CDR1 SGHRS, CDR2 YFSETQ. J lost 0 bases, V lost 3 bases, and 7 bases had no gene match. In nucleotides, the CDR3 is TGCGCCAGCAGCTCATCAGGGGGCGCGACGAACACCGGGGAGCTGTTTTTT. Its protein product is CASSSSGGATNTGELFF. The full variable domain, completed using reference TRBV5-1 and TRBJ2-2, is KAGVTQTPRYLIKTRGQQVTLSCSPISGHRSVSWYQQTPGQGLQFLFEYFSETQRNKGNFPGRFSGRQFSNSRSEMNVSTLELGDSALYLCASSSSGGATNTGELFFGEGSRLTVL.

The rearrangement joins TRBV7-9 to TRBJ1-1; D is perhaps TRBD1 (6 bases). The germline V gene has CDR1 SEHNR and CDR2 FQNEAQ (reference sequence). The CDR3 loop spans 15 amino acids. V was clipped by 2 bases and J by 6 bases, with 16 bases between them. In DNA, the CDR3 is TGTGCCAGCAGCTTAATGATAGGGGGAGCCCCTGAAGCTTTCTTT. Protein sequence: CASSLMIGGAPEAFF.